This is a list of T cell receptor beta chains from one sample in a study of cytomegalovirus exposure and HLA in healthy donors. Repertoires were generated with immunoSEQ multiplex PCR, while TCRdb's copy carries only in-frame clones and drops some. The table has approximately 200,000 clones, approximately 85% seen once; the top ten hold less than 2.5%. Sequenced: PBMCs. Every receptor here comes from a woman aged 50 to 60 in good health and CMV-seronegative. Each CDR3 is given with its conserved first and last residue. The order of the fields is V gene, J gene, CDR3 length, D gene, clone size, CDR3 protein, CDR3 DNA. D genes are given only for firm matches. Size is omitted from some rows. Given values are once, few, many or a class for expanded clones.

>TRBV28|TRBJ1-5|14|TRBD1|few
CASAGQGASGPQHF
TGTGCCAGCGCGGGACAGGGGGCCTCGGGGCCCCAGCATTTT
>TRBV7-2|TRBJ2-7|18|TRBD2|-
CASSRGTSGFRLGYEQYF
TGTGCCAGCAGCCGGGGGACTAGCGGGTTTCGTCTAGGGTACGAGCAGTACTTC
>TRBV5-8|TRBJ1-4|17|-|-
CASSPRGGFATNEKLFF
TGTGCCAGCAGCCCCCGGGGGGGGTTCGCAACTAATGAAAAACTGTTTTTT
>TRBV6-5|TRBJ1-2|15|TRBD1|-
CASSRTGVDHYGYTF
TGTGCCAGCAGCCGGACAGGGGTAGATCACTATGGCTACACCTTC
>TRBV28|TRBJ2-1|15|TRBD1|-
CASRPGQGAWYEQFF
TGTGCCAGCAGACCTGGACAGGGGGCTTGGTATGAGCAGTTCTTC
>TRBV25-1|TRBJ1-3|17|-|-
CASSEVRAKWHENTIYF
TGTGCCAGCAGCGAGGTGAGGGCTAAATGGCACGAAAACACCATATATTTT
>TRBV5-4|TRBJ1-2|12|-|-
CASSLDSYGYTF
TGTGCCAGCAGCTTGGACAGCTATGGCTACACCTTC
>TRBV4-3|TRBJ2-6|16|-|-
CASSQDPRAGANVLTF
TGCGCCAGCAGCCAAGATCCGAGGGCTGGGGCCAACGTCCTGACTTTC
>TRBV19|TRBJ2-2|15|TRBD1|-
CASSIRQGFGGELFF
TGTGCCAGTAGTATAAGACAGGGGTTTGGCGGGGAGCTGTTTTTT
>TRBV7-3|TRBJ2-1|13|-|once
CASSSPGDNEQFF
TGTGCCAGCAGCTCCCCAGGGGACAATGAGCAGTTCTTC
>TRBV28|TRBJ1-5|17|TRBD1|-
CASSFLRQGRSNQPQHF
TGTGCCAGCAGTTTCCTACGACAGGGGCGTAGCAATCAGCCCCAGCATTTT
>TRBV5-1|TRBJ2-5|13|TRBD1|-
CASSTDRAETQYF
TGCGCCAGCAGCACCGACAGGGCTGAGACCCAGTACTTC
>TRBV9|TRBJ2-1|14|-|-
CASSVGAMYNEQFF
TGTGCCAGCAGCGTAGGGGCTATGTACAATGAGCAGTTCTTC
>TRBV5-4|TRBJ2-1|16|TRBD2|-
CASSLGGTKNWNEQFF
TGTGCCAGCAGCTTGGGCGGGACTAAAAATTGGAATGAGCAGTTCTTC
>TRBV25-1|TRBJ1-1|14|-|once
CASSVQGIQAEAFF
TGTGCCAGCAGTGTCCAGGGGATTCAGGCTGAAGCTTTCTTT
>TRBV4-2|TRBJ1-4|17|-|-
CASSQEGRRRANEKLFF
TGTGCCAGCAGCCAAGAAGGGAGAAGGAGGGCTAATGAAAAACTGTTTTTT
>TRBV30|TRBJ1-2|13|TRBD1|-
CAWRPTGTAGYTF
TGTGCCTGGAGACCGACAGGGACCGCTGGCTACACCTTC
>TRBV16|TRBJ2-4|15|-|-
CASSRSVSPDSIQYF
TGTGCCAGCAGCCGAAGTGTAAGCCCCGACTCCATTCAGTACTTC
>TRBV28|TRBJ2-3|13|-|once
CASRGQLTDTQYF
TGTGCCAGTAGAGGACAGCTCACAGATACGCAGTATTTT
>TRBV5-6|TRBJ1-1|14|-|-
CASSLILVVSEAFF
TGTGCCAGCAGCTTGATCCTGGTAGTGTCTGAAGCTTTCTTT
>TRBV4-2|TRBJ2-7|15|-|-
CASSQDPGSSYEQYF
TGTGCCAGCAGCCAAGATCCCGGGAGCTCCTACGAGCAGTACTTC
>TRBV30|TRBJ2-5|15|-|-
CATSLIGQPQETQYF
TGTGCCACCTCGTTAATAGGACAACCCCAAGAGACCCAGTACTTC
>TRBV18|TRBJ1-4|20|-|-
CASSRYGGESRVGWNEKLFF
TGTGCCAGCTCACGGTATGGTGGAGAATCGAGGGTTGGTTGGAATGAAAAACTGTTTTTT
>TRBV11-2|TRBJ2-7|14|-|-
CASRGEARSYEQYF
TGTGCCAGCAGGGGGGAGGCCAGGTCCTACGAGCAGTACTTC
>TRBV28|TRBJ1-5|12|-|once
CASSFRGQPQHF
TGTGCCAGCAGTTTCAGGGGACAGCCCCAGCATTTT
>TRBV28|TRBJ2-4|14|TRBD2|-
CASRGGRTKNIQYF
TGTGCCAGCCGGGGAGGGAGAACCAAAAACATTCAGTACTTC
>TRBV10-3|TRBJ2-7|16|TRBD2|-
CAISEPGTSGRQEQYF
TGTGCCATCAGTGAGCCGGGGACTAGCGGGAGGCAGGAGCAGTACTTC
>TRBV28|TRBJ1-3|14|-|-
CASSTGHSGNTIYF
TGTGCCAGCAGCACCGGACACTCTGGAAACACCATATATTTT
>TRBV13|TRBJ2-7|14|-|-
CASSLLGPRDEQYF
TGTGCCAGCAGCTTATTAGGGCCGAGGGACGAGCAGTACTTC
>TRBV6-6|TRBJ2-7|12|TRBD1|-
CASSTGGNEQYF
TGTGCCAGCAGTACAGGGGGTAACGAGCAGTACTTC
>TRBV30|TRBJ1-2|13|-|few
CAWGPVLHYGYTF
TGTGCCTGGGGCCCAGTTCTCCACTATGGCTACACCTTC
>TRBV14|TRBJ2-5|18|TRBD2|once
CASSQEGTSGDPSLAQYF
TGTGCCAGCAGCCAAGAAGGGACTAGCGGGGACCCGAGTTTAGCCCAGTACTTC